The entry below describes one T cell receptor beta chain. Its antigen is currently unknown. The data are from a study of T cell responses to AZD1222 COVID-19 vaccine. Looking at the study overall: Pooled together were second doses at about 4 or about 12 weeks.

Whole-study findings and limits: Nearly half of spike-specific TCRs reportedly target unmutated variant regions. Of the AZD1222 recipients, only five to seven were seropositive at baseline. White British people made up most donors, females outnumbered males, and clonal diversity was possibly underestimated.

The repertoire was sequenced with immunoSEQ multiplex PCR; TCRdb's copy has only in-frame clones and lacks some. The table has approximately 100,000 clones, around 90% seen once; the top ten hold less than 8%. The germline CDR1 and CDR2 sequences are SEHNR and FQNEAQ (reference sequence). V trimming: 2 bases; J trimming: 4 bases; junction bases outside the gene matches: 6. The CDR3 contains 16 residues. This sequence was found in an adult in good health. V is TRBV7-9 and J is TRBJ2-4, with 9 bases that match TRBD1. The starting material was peripheral blood, obtained on day 0 of AZD1222 vaccination. The CDR3 DNA is TGTGCCAGCAGCTTATCCTTGGACAGGGGTAAAAACATTCAGTACTTC. Translated, it gives CASSLSLDRGKNIQYF.